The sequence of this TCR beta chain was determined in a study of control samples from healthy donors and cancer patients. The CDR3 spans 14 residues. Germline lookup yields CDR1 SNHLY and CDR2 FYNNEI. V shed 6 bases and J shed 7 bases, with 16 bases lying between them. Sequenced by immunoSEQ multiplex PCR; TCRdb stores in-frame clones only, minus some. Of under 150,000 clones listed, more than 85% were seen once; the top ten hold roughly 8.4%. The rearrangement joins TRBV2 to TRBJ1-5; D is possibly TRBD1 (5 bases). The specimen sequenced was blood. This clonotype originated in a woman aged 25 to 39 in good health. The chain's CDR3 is CASSARGVPQPQHF. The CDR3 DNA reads TGTGCCAGCAGCGCCCGGGGGGTTCCGCAGCCCCAGCATTTT.